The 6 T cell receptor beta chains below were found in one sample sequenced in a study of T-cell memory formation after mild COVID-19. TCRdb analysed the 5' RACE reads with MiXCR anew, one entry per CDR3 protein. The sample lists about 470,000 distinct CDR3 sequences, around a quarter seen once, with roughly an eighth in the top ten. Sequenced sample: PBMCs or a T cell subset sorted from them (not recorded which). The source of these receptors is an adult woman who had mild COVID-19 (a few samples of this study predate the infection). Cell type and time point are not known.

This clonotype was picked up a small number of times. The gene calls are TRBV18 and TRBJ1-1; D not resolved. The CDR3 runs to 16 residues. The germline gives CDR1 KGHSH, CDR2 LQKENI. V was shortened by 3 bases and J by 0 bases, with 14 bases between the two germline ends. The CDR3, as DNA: TGTGCCAGCTCACCCCGGATTCTCGGCATGAACACTGAAGCTTTCTTT. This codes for CASSPRILGMNTEAFF.

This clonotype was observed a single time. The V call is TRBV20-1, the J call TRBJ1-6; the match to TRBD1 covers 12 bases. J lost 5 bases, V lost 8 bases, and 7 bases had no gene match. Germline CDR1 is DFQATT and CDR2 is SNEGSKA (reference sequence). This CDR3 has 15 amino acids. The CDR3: CSTTGTGGDNSPLHF. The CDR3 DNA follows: TGCAGTACAACCGGGACAGGGGGCGATAATTCACCCCTCCACTTT.

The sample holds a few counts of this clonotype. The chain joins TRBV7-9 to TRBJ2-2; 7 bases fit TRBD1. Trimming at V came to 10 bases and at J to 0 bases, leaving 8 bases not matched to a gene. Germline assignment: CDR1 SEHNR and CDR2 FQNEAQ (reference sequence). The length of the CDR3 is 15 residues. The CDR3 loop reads CATTTGATNTGELFF. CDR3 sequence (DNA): TGTGCCACCACCACAGGGGCTACGAACACCGGGGAGCTGTTTTTT.

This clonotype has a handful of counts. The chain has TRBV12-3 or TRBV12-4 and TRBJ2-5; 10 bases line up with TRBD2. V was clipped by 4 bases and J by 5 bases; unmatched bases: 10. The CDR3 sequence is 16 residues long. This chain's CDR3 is CASSSLAGWTLETQYF. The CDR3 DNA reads TGTGCCAGCAGTTCACTAGCGGGATGGACTTTGGAGACCCAGTACTTC.

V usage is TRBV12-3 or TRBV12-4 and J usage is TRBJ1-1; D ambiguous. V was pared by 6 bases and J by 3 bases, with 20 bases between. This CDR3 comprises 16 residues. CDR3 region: CASSKLPYGSHTEAFF. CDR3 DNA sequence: TGTGCCAGCAGCAAACTCCCCTACGGGTCCCACACTGAAGCTTTCTTT.

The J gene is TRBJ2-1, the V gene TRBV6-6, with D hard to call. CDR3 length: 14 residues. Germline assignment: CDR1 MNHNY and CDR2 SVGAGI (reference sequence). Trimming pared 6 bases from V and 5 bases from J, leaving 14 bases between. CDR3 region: CASREPGRNNEQFF. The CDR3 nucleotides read TGTGCCAGCAGAGAGCCAGGCAGAAACAATGAGCAGTTCTTC.